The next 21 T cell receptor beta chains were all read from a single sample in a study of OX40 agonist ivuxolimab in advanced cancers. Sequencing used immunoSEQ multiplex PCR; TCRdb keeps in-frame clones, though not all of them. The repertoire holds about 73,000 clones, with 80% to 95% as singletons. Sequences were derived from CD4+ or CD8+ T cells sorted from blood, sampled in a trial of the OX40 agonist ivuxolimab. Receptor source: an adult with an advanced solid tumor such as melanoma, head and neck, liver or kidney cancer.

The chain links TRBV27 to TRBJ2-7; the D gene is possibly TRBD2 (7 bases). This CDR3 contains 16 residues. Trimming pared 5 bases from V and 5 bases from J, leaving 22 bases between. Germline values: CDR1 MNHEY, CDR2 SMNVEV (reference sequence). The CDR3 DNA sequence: TGTGCCAGCAGTCGGGGGGCGTCAGGGTCGTTGCACGAGCAGTACTTC. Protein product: CASSRGASGSLHEQYF.

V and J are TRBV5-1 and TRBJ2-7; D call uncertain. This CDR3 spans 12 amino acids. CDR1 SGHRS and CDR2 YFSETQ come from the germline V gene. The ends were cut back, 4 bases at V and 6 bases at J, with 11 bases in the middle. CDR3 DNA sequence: TGCGCCAGCAGCCTCTCCCCTCGCGAGCAGTACTTC. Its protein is CASSLSPREQYF.

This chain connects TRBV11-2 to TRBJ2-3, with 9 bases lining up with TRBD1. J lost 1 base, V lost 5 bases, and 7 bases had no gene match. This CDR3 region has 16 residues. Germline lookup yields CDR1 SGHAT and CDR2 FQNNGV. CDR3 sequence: CASSRRDRAGTDTQYF. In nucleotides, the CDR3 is TGTGCCAGCAGCCGCCGGGACAGGGCCGGCACAGATACGCAGTATTTT. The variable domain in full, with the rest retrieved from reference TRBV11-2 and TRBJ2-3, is EAGVAQSPRYKIIEKRQSVAFWCNPISGHATLYWYQQILGQGPKLLIQFQNNGVVDDSQLPKDRFSAERLKGVDSTLKIQPAKLEDSAVYLCASSRRDRAGTDTQYFGPGTRLTVL.

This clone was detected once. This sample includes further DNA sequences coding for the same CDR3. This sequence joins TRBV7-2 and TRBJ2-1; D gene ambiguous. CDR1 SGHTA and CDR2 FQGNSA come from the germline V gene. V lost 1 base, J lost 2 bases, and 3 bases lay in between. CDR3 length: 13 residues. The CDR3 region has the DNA TGTGCCAGCAGCTTAGGAGCCTACAATGAGCAGTTCTTC. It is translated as CASSLGAYNEQFF.

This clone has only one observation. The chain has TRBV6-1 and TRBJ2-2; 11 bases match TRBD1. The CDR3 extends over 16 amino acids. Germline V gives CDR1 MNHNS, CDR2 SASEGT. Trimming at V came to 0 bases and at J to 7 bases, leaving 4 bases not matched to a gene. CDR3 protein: CASSEALGQGGGELFF. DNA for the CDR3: TGTGCCAGCAGTGAAGCGCTGGGACAGGGGGGCGGGGAGCTGTTTTTT.

The CDR3 DNA is TGTGCCAGCAGCCAAGTTCTAGCGGGGGCCCTCTCCTACGAGCAGTACTTC. Protein: CASSQVLAGALSYEQYF. V and J are TRBV14 and TRBJ2-7; TRBD2 matches at 10 bases. Trimming at V came to 1 base and at J to 0 bases, leaving 6 bases not matched to a gene. The length of the CDR3 is 17 residues. Germline CDR1 is SGHDN and CDR2 is FVKESK.

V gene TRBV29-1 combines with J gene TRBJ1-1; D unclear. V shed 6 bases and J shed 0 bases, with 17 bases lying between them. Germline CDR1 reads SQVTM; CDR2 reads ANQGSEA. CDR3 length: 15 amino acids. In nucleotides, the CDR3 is TGCAGCGTACGAAGGAGTGGGGAAATGAACACTGAAGCTTTCTTT. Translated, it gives CSVRRSGEMNTEAFF. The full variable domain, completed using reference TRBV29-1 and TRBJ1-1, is SAVISQKPSRDICQRGTSLTIQCQVDSQVTMMFWYRQQPGQSLTLIATANQGSEATYESGFVIDKFPISRPNLTFSTLTVSNMSPEDSSIYLCSVRRSGEMNTEAFFGQGTRLTVV.

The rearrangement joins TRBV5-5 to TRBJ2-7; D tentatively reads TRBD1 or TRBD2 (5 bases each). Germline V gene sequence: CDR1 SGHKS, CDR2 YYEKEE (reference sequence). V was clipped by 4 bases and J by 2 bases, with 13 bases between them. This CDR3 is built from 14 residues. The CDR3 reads CASSTTGQPYEQYF. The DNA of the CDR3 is TGTGCCAGCAGCACTACGGGGCAACCCTACGAGCAGTACTTC.

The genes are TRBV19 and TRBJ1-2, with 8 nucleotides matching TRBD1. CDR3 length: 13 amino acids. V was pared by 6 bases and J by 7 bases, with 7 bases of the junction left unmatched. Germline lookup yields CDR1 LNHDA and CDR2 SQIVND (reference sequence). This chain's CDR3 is CASSPGQGSGYTF. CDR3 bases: TGTGCCAGTAGCCCAGGACAGGGTAGTGGCTACACCTTC.

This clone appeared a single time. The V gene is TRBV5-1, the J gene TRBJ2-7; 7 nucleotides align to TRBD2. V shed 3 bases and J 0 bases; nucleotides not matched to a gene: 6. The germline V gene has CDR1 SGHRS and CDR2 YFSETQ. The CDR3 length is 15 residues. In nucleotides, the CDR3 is TGCGCCAGCAGCTGGGGGAGGGACTACTCCTACGAGCAGTACTTC. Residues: CASSWGRDYSYEQYF.

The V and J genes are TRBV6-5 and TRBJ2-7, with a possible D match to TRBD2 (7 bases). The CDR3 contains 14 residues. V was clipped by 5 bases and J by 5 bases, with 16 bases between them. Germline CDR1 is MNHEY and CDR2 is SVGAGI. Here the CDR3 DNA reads TGTGCCAGCAGTAAGGGTCGGGGGGCCGACGAGCAGTACTTC. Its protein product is CASSKGRGADEQYF.

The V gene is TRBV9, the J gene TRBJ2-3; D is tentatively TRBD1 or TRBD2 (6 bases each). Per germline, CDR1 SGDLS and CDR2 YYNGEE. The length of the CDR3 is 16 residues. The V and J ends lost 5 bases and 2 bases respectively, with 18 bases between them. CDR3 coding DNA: TGTGCCAGCAGTCCCCCGTGGGGGGCCCTCACAGATACGCAGTATTTT. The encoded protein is CASSPPWGALTDTQYF.

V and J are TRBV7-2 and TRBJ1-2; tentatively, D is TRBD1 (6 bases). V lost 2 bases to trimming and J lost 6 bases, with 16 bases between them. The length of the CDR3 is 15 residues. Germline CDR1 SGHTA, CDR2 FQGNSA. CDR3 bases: TGTGCCAGCAGCTTATCTCTAACAGGGCACGATGGCTACACCTTC. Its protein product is CASSLSLTGHDGYTF.

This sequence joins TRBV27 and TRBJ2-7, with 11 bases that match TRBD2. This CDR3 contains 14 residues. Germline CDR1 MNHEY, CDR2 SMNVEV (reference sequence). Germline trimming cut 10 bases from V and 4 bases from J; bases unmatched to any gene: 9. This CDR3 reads CATMVAGGRYEQYF. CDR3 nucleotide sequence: TGTGCCACCATGGTAGCGGGGGGGCGTTACGAGCAGTACTTC.

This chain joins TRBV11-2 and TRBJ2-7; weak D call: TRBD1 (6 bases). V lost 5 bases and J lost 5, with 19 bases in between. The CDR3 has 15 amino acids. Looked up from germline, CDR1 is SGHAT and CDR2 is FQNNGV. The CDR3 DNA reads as TGTGCCAGCAGCGATCCCTATTTGGGGGCCGACGAGCAGTACTTC. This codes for CASSDPYLGADEQYF.

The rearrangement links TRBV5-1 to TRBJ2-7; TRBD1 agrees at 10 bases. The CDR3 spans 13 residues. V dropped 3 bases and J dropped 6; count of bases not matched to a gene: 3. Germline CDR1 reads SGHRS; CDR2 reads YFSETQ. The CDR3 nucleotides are TGCGCCAGCAGCTCGACAGGGGGCCTCGAGCAGTACTTC. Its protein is CASSSTGGLEQYF.

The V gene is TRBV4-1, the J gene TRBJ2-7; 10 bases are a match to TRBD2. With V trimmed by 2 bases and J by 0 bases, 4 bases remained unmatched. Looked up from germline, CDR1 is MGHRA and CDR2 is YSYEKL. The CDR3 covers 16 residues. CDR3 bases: TGCGCCAGCAGCCAACTAGCGGGGGAGGCCTCCTACGAGCAGTACTTC. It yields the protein CASSQLAGEASYEQYF.

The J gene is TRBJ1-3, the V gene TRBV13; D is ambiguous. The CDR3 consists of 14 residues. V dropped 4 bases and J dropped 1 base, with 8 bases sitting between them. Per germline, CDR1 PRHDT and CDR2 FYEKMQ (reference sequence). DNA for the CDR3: TGTGCCAGCAGCTCGGTGGTGTCTGGAAACACCATATATTTT. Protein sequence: CASSSVVSGNTIYF.

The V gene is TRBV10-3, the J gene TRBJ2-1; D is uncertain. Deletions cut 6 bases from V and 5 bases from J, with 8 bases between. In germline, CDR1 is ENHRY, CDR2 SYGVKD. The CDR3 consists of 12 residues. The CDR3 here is CAISDIDNEQFF. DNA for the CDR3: TGTGCCATCAGCGACATAGACAATGAGCAGTTCTTC.

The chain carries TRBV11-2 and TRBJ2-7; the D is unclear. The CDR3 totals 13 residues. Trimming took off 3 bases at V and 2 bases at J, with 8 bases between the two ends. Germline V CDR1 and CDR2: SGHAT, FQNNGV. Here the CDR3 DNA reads TGTGCCAGCAGCTTCGGGCGAACCTACGAGCAGTACTTC. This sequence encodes CASSFGRTYEQYF.

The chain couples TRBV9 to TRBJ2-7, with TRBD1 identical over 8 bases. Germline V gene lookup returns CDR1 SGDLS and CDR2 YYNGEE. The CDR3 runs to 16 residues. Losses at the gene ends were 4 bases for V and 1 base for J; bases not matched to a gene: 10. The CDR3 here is CASSSSYRGDSYEQYF. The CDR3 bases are TGTGCCAGCAGCTCAAGTTACAGGGGGGATTCCTACGAGCAGTACTTC.